This TCR beta chain was profiled in a study of T cells in Graves' hyperthyroidism and ophthalmopathy. Amplification yielded TCR beta CDR3 regions, with RNA transcripts as the source. HTBI primers drove first-round RT-PCR of the TCR CDR3. Each CDR3 protein gets one entry after TCRdb re-called the multiplex PCR reads with MiXCR. The sample consists of more than 600,000 distinct CDR3 sequences, over 15% of them appearing once. This clonotype has more than one count but fewer than ten. The source material was blood. This TCR was recovered from a man between 18 and 29 years old with Graves' hyperthyroidism.

CDR3 nucleotides: TGCAGTGCTAGACAAGCGGTCTTGGGGGCTGAGCAGTTCTTC. It codes for CSARQAVLGAEQFF. The J gene is TRBJ2-1, the V gene TRBV20-1; tentatively, D is TRBD1 (6 bases). V dropped 2 bases and J dropped 9 bases, with 17 bases sitting between them. This CDR3 contains 14 residues. Germline V gene sequence: CDR1 DFQATT, CDR2 SNEGSKA (reference sequence).